This T cell receptor (beta chain) came from a study of early T cells in non-severe SARS-CoV-2 infection. Regarding the study as a whole: CD4 and private specificities were missed by VDJdb matching, which favored anti-spike CD8 responses.

This clonotype qualifies as medium-sized. Antigen unknown. Each single cDNA molecule received a unique molecular identifier. TCRdb reprocessed the 5' RACE reads with MiXCR, giving one entry per CDR3 protein. This repertoire shows nearly 50,000 distinct CDR3 sequences, about 6% found once; its top ten account for roughly 6.9%. This clonotype originated in an adult who was a healthcare worker with PCR-confirmed SARS-CoV-2 infection or an uninfected control (not recorded which). The sequenced sample was whole blood, obtained at baseline.

For the CDR3, the DNA is TGTGCCAGCAGCGTAGCTACAACTCCCTCCCGGGAGCTGTTTTTT. It translates to CASSVATTPSRELFF. The chain couples TRBV9 to TRBJ2-2; D is undetermined. The CDR3 length is 15 residues. The germline V and J ends were trimmed by 0 bases and 9 bases, with 15 bases remaining between them. In germline, CDR1 is SGDLS, CDR2 YYNGEE.